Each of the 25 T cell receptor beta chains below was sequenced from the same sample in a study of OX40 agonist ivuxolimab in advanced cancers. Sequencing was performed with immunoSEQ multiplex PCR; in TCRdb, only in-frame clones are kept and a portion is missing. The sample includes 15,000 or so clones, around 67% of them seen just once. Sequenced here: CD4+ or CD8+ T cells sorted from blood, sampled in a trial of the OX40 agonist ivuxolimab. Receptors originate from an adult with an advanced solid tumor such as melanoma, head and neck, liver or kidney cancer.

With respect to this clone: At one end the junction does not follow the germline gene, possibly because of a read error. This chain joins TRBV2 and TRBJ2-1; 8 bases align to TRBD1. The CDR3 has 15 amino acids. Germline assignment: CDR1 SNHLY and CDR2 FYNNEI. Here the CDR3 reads CASSEGGTGNNEQFF. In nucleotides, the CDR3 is TGTGCCAGCAGCGAAGGGGGGACAGGAAACAATGAGCAGTTCTTC. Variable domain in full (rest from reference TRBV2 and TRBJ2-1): EPEVTQTPSHQVTQMGQEVILRCVPISNHLYFYWYRQILGQKVEFLVSFYNNEISEKSEIFDDQFSVERPDGSNFTLKIRSTKLEDSAMYFCASSEGGTGNNEQFFGPGTRLTVL.

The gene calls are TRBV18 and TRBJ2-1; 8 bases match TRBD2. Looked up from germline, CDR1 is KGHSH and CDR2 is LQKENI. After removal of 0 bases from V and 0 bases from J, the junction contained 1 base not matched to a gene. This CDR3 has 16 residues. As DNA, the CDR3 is TGTGCCAGCTCACCACCAGCGGGGGTCTCCTACAATGAGCAGTTCTTC. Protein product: CASSPPAGVSYNEQFF.

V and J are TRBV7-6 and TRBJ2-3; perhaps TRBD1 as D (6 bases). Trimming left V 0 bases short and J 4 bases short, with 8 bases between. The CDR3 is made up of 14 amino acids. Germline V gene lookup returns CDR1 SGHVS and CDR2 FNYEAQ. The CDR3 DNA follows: TGTGCCAGCAGCTTAGCTACAGGGTCAGATACGCAGTATTTT. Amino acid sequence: CASSLATGSDTQYF.

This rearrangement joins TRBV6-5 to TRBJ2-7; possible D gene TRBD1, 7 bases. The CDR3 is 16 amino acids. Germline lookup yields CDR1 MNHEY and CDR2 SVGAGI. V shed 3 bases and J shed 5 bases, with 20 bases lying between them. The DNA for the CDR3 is TGTGCCAGCAGTTATCTTGTGACAGGGAGGTGGGACGAGCAGTACTTC. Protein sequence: CASSYLVTGRWDEQYF.

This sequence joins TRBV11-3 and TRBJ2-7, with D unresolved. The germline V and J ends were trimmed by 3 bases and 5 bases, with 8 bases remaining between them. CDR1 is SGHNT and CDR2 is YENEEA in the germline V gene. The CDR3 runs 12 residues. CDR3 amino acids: CASSLTFNEQYF. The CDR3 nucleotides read TGTGCCAGCAGCTTGACGTTTAACGAGCAGTACTTC.

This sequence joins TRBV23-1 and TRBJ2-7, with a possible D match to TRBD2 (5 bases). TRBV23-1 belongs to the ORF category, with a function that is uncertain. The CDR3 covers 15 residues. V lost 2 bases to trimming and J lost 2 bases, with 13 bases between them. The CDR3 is CASSQRRIGTYEQYF. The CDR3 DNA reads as TGCGCCAGCAGTCAAAGGAGAATCGGGACCTACGAGCAGTACTTC.

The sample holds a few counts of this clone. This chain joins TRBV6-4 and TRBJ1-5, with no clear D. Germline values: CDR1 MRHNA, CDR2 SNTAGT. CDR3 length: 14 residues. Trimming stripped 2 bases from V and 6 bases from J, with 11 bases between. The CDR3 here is CASSDREGIQPQHF. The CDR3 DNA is TGTGCCAGCAGTGACAGGGAGGGTATTCAGCCCCAGCATTTT.

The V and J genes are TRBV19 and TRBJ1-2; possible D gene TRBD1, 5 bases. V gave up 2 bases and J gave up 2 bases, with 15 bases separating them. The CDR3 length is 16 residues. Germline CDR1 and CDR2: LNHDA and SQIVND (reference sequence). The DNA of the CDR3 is TGTGCCAGTAGTATAACTAGGGGTCTACAAAACTATGGCTACACCTTC. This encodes CASSITRGLQNYGYTF.

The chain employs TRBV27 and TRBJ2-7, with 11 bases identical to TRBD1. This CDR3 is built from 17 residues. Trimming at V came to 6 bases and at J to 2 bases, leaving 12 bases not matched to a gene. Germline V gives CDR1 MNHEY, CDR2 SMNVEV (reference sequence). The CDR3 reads CASRSPGTGGRTYEQYF. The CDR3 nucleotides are TGTGCCAGCAGGAGTCCCGGGACAGGGGGAAGAACCTACGAGCAGTACTTC.

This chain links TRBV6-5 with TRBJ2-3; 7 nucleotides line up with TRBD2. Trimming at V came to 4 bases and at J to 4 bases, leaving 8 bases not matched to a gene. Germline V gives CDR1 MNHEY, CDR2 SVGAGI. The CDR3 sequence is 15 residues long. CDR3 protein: CASSSTSDLADTQYF. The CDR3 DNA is TGTGCCAGCAGTTCTACTAGCGATTTAGCAGATACGCAGTATTTT.

The CDR3 coding sequence is TGTGCCAGCTCACCACCACTTGAACAGGACCTCAATCAGCCCCAGCATTTT. It yields the protein CASSPPLEQDLNQPQHF. V and J are TRBV18 and TRBJ1-5; D perhaps matches TRBD1 (5 bases). Germline lookup yields CDR1 KGHSH and CDR2 LQKENI. The CDR3 consists of 17 residues. V was cut by 0 bases and J by 3 bases, with 15 bases left in between.

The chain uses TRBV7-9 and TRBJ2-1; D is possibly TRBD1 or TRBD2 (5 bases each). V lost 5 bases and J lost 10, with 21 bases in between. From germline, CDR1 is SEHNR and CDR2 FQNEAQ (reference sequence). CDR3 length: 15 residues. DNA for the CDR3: TGTGCCAGCAGCCCGACCGGGACGTTCTTGTGGGAGCAGTTCTTC. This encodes CASSPTGTFLWEQFF. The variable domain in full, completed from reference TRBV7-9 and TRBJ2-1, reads DTGVSQNPRHKITKRGQNVTFRCDPISEHNRLYWYRQTLGQGPEFLTYFQNEAQLEKSRLLSDRFSAERPKGSFSTLEIQRTEQGDSAMYLCASSPTGTFLWEQFFGPGTRLTVL.

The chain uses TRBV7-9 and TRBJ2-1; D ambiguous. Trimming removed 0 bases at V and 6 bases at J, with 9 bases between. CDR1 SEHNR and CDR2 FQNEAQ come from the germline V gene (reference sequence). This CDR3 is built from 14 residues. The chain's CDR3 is CASSLAPLFNEQFF. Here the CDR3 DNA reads TGTGCCAGCAGCTTAGCGCCGCTATTCAATGAGCAGTTCTTC.

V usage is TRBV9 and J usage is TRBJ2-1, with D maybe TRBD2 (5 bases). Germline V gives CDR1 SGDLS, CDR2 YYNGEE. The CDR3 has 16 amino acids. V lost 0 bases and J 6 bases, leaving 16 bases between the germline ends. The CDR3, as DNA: TGTGCCAGCAGCGTAGTGGCTAGCATCGGTTTCAATGAGCAGTTCTTC. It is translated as CASSVVASIGFNEQFF.

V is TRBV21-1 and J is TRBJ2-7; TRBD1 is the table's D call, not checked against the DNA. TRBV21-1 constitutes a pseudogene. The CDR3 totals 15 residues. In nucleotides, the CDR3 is TGTGCCAGCAGCCCGGGGGACAGGGGCTCCTACGAGCAGTACTTC. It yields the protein CASSPGDRGSYEQYF.

The CDR3 reads CASSSPGTGAYGYTF. CDR3 nucleotide sequence: TGTGCCAGCAGTTCACCCGGGACAGGGGCCTATGGCTACACCTTC. The rearrangement uses TRBV27 and TRBJ1-2; 10 nucleotides align to TRBD1. The CDR3 runs 15 residues. Germline-derived CDR1 and CDR2 are MNHEY and SMNVEV (reference sequence). With 4 bases clipped from V and 4 bases from J, the junction kept 6 bases outside the gene matches.

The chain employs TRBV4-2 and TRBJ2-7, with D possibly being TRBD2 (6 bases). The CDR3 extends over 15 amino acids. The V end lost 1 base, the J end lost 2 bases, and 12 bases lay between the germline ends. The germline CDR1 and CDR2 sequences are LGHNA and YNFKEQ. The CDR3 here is CASSQARDGTYEQYF. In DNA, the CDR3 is TGTGCCAGCAGCCAAGCGCGGGACGGAACCTACGAGCAGTACTTC.

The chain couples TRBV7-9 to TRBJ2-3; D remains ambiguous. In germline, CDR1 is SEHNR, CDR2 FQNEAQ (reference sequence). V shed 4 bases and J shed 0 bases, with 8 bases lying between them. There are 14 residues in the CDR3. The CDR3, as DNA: TGTGCCAGCAGCTCCGTCTTGAGCACAGATACGCAGTATTTT. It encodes CASSSVLSTDTQYF.

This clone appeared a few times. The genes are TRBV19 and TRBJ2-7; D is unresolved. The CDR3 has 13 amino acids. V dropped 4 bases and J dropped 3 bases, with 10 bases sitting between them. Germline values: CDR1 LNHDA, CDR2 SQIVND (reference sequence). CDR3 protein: CASSRAPSYEQYF. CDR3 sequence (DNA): TGTGCCAGTAGTAGGGCACCCAGCTACGAGCAGTACTTC. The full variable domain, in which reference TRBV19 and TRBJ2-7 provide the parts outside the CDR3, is DGGITQSPKYLFRKEGQNVTLSCEQNLNHDAMYWYRQDPGQGLRLIYYSQIVNDFQKGDIAEGYSVSREKKESFPLTVTSAQKNPTAFYLCASSRAPSYEQYFGPGTRLTVT.

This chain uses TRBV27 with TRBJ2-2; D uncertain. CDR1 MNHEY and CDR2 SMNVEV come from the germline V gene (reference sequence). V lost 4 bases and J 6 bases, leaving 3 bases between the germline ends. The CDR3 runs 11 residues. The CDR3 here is CASSWSGELFF. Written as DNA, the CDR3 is TGTGCCAGCAGTTGGTCCGGGGAGCTGTTTTTT.

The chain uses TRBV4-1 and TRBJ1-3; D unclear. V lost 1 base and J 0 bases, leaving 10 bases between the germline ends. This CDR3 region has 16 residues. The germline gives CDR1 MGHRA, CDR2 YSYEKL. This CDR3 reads CASSQGQTDSGNTIYF. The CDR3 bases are TGCGCCAGCAGCCAAGGGCAGACTGACTCTGGAAACACCATATATTTT.

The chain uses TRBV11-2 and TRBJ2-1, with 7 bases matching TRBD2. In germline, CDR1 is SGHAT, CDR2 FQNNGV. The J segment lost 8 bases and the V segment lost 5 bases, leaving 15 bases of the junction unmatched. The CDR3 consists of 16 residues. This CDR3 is CASSAQGRGWVDEQFF. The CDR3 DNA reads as TGTGCCAGCAGCGCGCAAGGGAGGGGCTGGGTGGATGAGCAGTTCTTC. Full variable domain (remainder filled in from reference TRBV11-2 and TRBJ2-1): EAGVAQSPRYKIIEKRQSVAFWCNPISGHATLYWYQQILGQGPKLLIQFQNNGVVDDSQLPKDRFSAERLKGVDSTLKIQPAKLEDSAVYLCASSAQGRGWVDEQFFGPGTRLTVL.

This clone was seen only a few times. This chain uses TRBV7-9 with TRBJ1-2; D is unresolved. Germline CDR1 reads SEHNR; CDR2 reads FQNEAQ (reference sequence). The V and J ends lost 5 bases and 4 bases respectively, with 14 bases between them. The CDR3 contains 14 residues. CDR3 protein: CASSHPGNPYGYTF. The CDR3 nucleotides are TGTGCCAGCAGCCATCCCGGAAACCCCTATGGCTACACCTTC.

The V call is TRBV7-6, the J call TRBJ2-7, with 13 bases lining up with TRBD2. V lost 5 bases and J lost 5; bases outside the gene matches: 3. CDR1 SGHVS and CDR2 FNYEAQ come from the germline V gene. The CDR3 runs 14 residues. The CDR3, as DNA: TGTGCCAGCAGCCTAGGACTAGCGGGAGACGAGCAGTACTTC. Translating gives CASSLGLAGDEQYF.

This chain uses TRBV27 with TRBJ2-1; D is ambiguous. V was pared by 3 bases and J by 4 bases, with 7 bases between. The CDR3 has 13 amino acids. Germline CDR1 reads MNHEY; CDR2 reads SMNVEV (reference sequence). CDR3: CASSFFGYNEQFF. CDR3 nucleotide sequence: TGTGCCAGCAGTTTCTTTGGGTACAATGAGCAGTTCTTC.